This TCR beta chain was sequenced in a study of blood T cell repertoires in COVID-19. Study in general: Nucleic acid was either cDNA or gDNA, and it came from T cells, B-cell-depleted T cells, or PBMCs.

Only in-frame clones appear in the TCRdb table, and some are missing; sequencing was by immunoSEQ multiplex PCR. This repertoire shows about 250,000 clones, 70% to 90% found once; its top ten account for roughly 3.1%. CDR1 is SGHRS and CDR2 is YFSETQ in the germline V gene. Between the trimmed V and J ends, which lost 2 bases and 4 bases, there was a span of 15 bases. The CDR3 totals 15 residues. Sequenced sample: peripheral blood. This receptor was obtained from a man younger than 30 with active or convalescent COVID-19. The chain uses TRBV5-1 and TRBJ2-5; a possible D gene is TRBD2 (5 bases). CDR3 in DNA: TGCGCCAGCAGCTTAGTGGCGGGTCCACGAGAGACCCAGTACTTC. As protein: CASSLVAGPRETQYF.